Presented here are 23 T cell receptor beta chains from one specimen sequenced in a study of blood T cell repertoires in COVID-19. The method was immunoSEQ multiplex PCR; TCRdb's version includes in-frame clones alone and lacks a portion of them. The table has about 130,000 clones, approximately 88% seen once. The sample was peripheral blood. The receptors come from a man aged 50-60 years with acute or convalescent COVID-19.

In its sample, this clone was seen once. The chain has TRBV5-1 and TRBJ2-5; 8 bases agree with TRBD2. Unmatched junction bases numbered 7, after V lost 0 bases and J lost 6 bases. CDR1 and CDR2 (germline): SGHRS, YFSETQ. The length of the CDR3 is 15 residues. DNA of the CDR3: TGCGCCAGCAGCTTGGTTGGACTAGCTATTCAGACCCAGTACTTC. Translated, it gives CASSLVGLAIQTQYF.

J is TRBJ1-2 and V is TRBV4-1, with 9 bases lining up with TRBD1. The CDR3 is made up of 13 amino acids. Germline V gene data show CDR1 as MGHRA and CDR2 as YSYEKL. V trimming: 2 bases; J trimming: 8 bases; junction bases outside the gene matches: 3. CDR3 loop: CASSQRTGAGYTF. The CDR3 DNA follows: TGCGCCAGCAGCCAAAGGACAGGGGCGGGCTACACCTTC.

The V call is TRBV19, the J call TRBJ1-2, with unresolved D. Trimming removed 1 base at V and 3 bases at J, with 9 bases between. The CDR3 is 14 amino acids. Germline loops: CDR1 LNHDA, CDR2 SQIVND (reference sequence). The CDR3 loop is CASSIGFGDYGYTF. The CDR3 nucleotides are TGTGCCAGTAGTATAGGGTTCGGAGACTATGGCTACACCTTC.

This chain uses TRBV9 with TRBJ1-1; D is undetermined. Germline V CDR1 and CDR2: SGDLS, YYNGEE. This CDR3 contains 13 residues. V gave up 4 bases and J gave up 5 bases, with 12 bases separating them. The chain's CDR3 is CASSSRGGTEAFF. Here the CDR3 DNA reads TGTGCCAGCAGCTCCCGGGGTGGGACTGAAGCTTTCTTT.

The CDR3 region has the DNA TGCGCCAGCAGCTTGGGACAGGGGGCCGAAAAACTGTTTTTT. It encodes CASSLGQGAEKLFF. This chain connects TRBV5-1 to TRBJ1-4, with TRBD1 matching 10 bases. Germline CDR1 reads SGHRS; CDR2 reads YFSETQ. After removal of 0 bases from V and 8 bases from J, the junction contained 1 base not matched to a gene. This CDR3 has 14 residues.

Written as DNA, the CDR3 is TGCGCCAGCACGTCGGGGTTTGAGCAGTTCTTC. Protein sequence: CASTSGFEQFF. The V call is TRBV10-2, the J call TRBJ2-1; weak D call: TRBD2 (5 bases). Germline CDR1 reads WSHSY; CDR2 reads SAAADI. The V end lost 7 bases, the J end lost 9 bases, and 10 bases lay between the germline ends. The CDR3 loop spans 11 amino acids.

The chain joins TRBV6-5 to TRBJ2-5; 8 nucleotides agree with TRBD2. After removal of 7 bases from V and 10 bases from J, the junction contained 11 bases not matched to a gene. The CDR3 covers 13 residues. CDR1 MNHEY and CDR2 SVGAGI come from the germline V gene. CDR3 in amino acids: CASTPPGGLDQYF. The CDR3 DNA is TGTGCCAGCACCCCCCCGGGAGGGTTGGACCAGTACTTC.

The chain links TRBV6-5 to TRBJ2-7; D not resolved. The length of the CDR3 is 13 residues. The germline V gene encodes CDR1 MNHEY and CDR2 SVGAGI. V was clipped by 6 bases and J by 8 bases, with 17 bases between them. Written as DNA, the CDR3 is TGTGCCAGCAGCGCTGAGCCACAGAGAAAGCAGTACTTC. Its translation: CASSAEPQRKQYF.

The chain employs TRBV18 and TRBJ1-1; D may be TRBD1 (5 bases). The germline gives CDR1 KGHSH, CDR2 LQKENI. Trimming removed 2 bases at V and 1 base at J, with 14 bases between. This CDR3 has 16 residues. This CDR3 is CASSPSSGQRNTEAFF. The CDR3 DNA reads TGTGCCAGCTCACCATCTTCAGGGCAACGGAACACTGAAGCTTTCTTT.

Only one count was recorded for this clone. The chain links TRBV5-1 to TRBJ2-5; D call uncertain. This CDR3 has 17 amino acids. The germline V and J ends were trimmed by 0 bases and 1 base, with 16 bases remaining between them. The germline gives CDR1 SGHRS, CDR2 YFSETQ. In DNA, the CDR3 is TGCGCCAGCAGCTTGGGGATGGTAGCTAACCGCCAAGAGACCCAGTACTTC. This codes for CASSLGMVANRQETQYF. The full variable domain, rest sourced from reference TRBV5-1 and TRBJ2-5, is KAGVTQTPRYLIKTRGQQVTLSCSPISGHRSVSWYQQTPGQGLQFLFEYFSETQRNKGNFPGRFSGRQFSNSRSEMNVSTLELGDSALYLCASSLGMVANRQETQYFGPGTRLLVL.

This clone was picked up one time. The chain is built from TRBV30 and TRBJ1-2; D might be TRBD1 (6 bases). Trimming cost V 4 bases and J 6 bases, with 15 bases left between them. In germline, CDR1 is GTSNPN, CDR2 SVGIG (reference sequence). The CDR3 loop spans 13 amino acids. Written as DNA, the CDR3 is TGTGCCTGGATTAACAGGGAGAATGATGGCTACACCTTC. It translates to CAWINRENDGYTF.

This chain connects TRBV7-9 to TRBJ2-1; 11 bases are a match to TRBD1. The CDR3 is 14 residues long. J gave up 5 bases and V 11 bases, and 8 bases lay outside the gene matches. The germline V gene encodes CDR1 SEHNR and CDR2 FQNEAQ (reference sequence). CDR3 protein: CAEAGQGDDNEQFF. The CDR3 DNA reads as TGTGCCGAGGCGGGACAGGGGGACGACAATGAGCAGTTCTTC.

V is TRBV5-1 and J is TRBJ2-2, with 7 bases matching TRBD1. CDR3 length equals 17 residues. Trimming removed 3 bases from V and 6 bases from J; junction bases left unmatched: 14. Germline V gene data show CDR1 as SGHRS and CDR2 as YFSETQ. The CDR3 region is CASSSMPTGLTAGELFF. CDR3 nucleotides: TGCGCCAGCAGCTCGATGCCGACAGGGTTAACGGCCGGGGAGCTGTTTTTT.

The rearrangement uses TRBV6-5 and TRBJ2-7, with unresolved D. CDR3 size: 13 residues. Trimming pared 0 bases from V and 7 bases from J, leaving 10 bases between. CDR1 is MNHEY, CDR2 SVGAGI, per germline. The CDR3 DNA reads as TGTGCCAGCAGTTACTCGAGCGTCCGGGAGCAGTACTTC. Its protein is CASSYSSVREQYF.

This chain connects TRBV12-5 to TRBJ1-4; the D gene is possibly TRBD1 (6 bases). CDR1 is LGHNT and CDR2 is FRNRAP in the germline V gene. This CDR3 has 13 residues. V lost 7 bases, J lost 8 bases, and 14 bases lay in between. The CDR3 coding sequence is TGTGCTAGTGCCTCGACAGGAACCGAAAAACTGTTTTTT. It is translated as CASASTGTEKLFF.

This chain links TRBV9 with TRBJ2-5; D is perhaps TRBD2 (5 bases). The germline V gene has CDR1 SGDLS and CDR2 YYNGEE. The V end lost 2 bases, the J end lost 4 bases, and 15 bases lay between the germline ends. This CDR3 comprises 15 residues. The CDR3 DNA follows: TGTGCCAGCAGCGTTGGTGGGAGTTGGAGAGAGACCCAGTACTTC. As protein: CASSVGGSWRETQYF.

The chain combines TRBV7-6 with TRBJ1-1; tentatively, D is TRBD1 (6 bases). Germline values: CDR1 SGHVS, CDR2 FNYEAQ. V lost 3 bases and J 1 base, leaving 12 bases between the germline ends. This CDR3 region has 15 residues. CDR3 bases: TGTGCCAGCAGCTTTCAACCAGGGGCGAACACTGAAGCTTTCTTT. Protein product: CASSFQPGANTEAFF.

The V gene is TRBV13, the J gene TRBJ1-2, with a weak D call TRBD1 (5 bases). This CDR3 comprises 13 residues. V lost 7 bases and J lost 3, with 12 bases in between. Germline lookup yields CDR1 PRHDT and CDR2 FYEKMQ (reference sequence). CDR3 DNA sequence: TGTGCCAGCACCAAATGGGGGGACTATGGCTACACCTTC. Translation gives CASTKWGDYGYTF.

The chain combines TRBV9 with TRBJ2-1; no definite D call. The V gene's germline CDR1 is SGDLS and CDR2 YYNGEE. With 0 bases removed from V and 4 bases from J, the gap between germline ends came to 8 bases. The CDR3 is 14 amino acids. Written as DNA, the CDR3 is TGTGCCAGCAGCGTAGCCAGCGCTTACAATGAGCAGTTCTTC. Translation gives CASSVASAYNEQFF.

V is TRBV6-5 and J is TRBJ2-5; 7 nucleotides match TRBD1. Unmatched junction bases numbered 12, after V lost 6 bases and J lost 5 bases. The CDR3 contains 15 residues. In germline, CDR1 is MNHEY, CDR2 SVGAGI. This CDR3 is CASRPSTGLEETQYF. CDR3 sequence (DNA): TGTGCCAGCAGACCCTCGACAGGGCTAGAGGAGACCCAGTACTTC.

The rearrangement links TRBV27 to TRBJ2-1; D might be TRBD1 (6 bases). The CDR3 is 14 residues long. Germline CDR1 is MNHEY and CDR2 is SMNVEV (reference sequence). Trimming cost V 6 bases and J 8 bases, with 17 bases left between them. CDR3 sequence (DNA): TGTGCCAGCAGAACGCTGGGGGCGGTCGATGAGCAGTTCTTC. This encodes CASRTLGAVDEQFF.

This clone was picked up a small number of times. This chain connects TRBV3-1 (or the pseudogene TRBV3-2) to TRBJ1-2; D gene uncertain. Germline V gene data show CDR1 as LGHDT and CDR2 as YNNKEL (reference sequence). V shed 1 base and J shed 6 bases, with 6 bases lying between them. The CDR3 is made up of 12 amino acids. CDR3 DNA sequence: TGTGCCAGCAGCCAAGTAGATAATGGCTACACCTTC. Its protein product is CASSQVDNGYTF.

The chain has TRBV7-2 and TRBJ1-1; tentative D call: TRBD1 (5 bases). Germline CDR1 is SGHTA and CDR2 is FQGNSA. V was trimmed by 3 bases and J by 6 bases, leaving 14 bases between them. The CDR3 runs 14 residues. CDR3 nucleotide sequence: TGTGCCAGCAGCTTCACAGGCGGGGCACCTGAAGCTTTCTTT. Its translation: CASSFTGGAPEAFF.